This TCR beta chain was captured in a study of T-cell memory formation after mild COVID-19. Trimming pared 1 base from V and 6 bases from J, leaving 15 bases between. CDR1 LGHNA and CDR2 YSLEER come from the germline V gene. The CDR3 length is 15 residues. TCRdb passed the 5' RACE reads through MiXCR, listing each CDR3 protein once. This table holds some 97,000 distinct CDR3 sequences, 8.5% to 14% found once. Worth noting for this clonotype: A read error is likely, as this CDR3 ends without the conserved phenylalanine or tryptophan.

The chain links TRBV4-3 to TRBJ1-2; D remains ambiguous. Input material: PBMCs or a T cell subset sorted from them (not recorded which). The sequence was obtained from a man aged 18-30 years who had mild COVID-19 (a few samples of this study predate the infection). Cell type and time point are not known. DNA for the CDR3: TGCGCCAGCAGCCAAGGACCTGCCCCTATCGATGGCTACACCTTA. Protein: CASSQGPAPIDGYTL.